Included here is one T cell receptor beta chain sequence, with context. The data originate from a study of blood T cell repertoires in COVID-19. Overall study context: The United States, Italy and Spain supplied acute and convalescent COVID-19 samples. PBMCs, B-cell-depleted T cells, or T cells were the source of the cDNA or gDNA that made up the material.

The CDR3 extends over 15 amino acids. Germline lookup yields CDR1 KGHSH and CDR2 LQKENI. With 3 bases clipped from V and 5 bases from J, the junction kept 7 bases outside the gene matches. Original processing methods: The authors estimated nucleated cell counts from reference gene primer amplification. Sequenced by immunoSEQ multiplex PCR; TCRdb stores in-frame clones only, minus some. V, J and clone size reflect that table, while D and trimming were determined from the DNA. The repertoire holds 250,000 to 350,000 clones, with about 90% as singletons. The source is a man aged 18 to 30 with active or convalescent COVID-19. Sequences were obtained from peripheral blood. This rearrangement joins TRBV18 to TRBJ2-5, with 9 bases identical to TRBD1. CDR3 nucleotides: TGTGCCAGCTCACCTGTACAGGGGGCGGCGGAGACCCAGTACTTC. This gives the protein CASSPVQGAAETQYF.